The next 2 T cell receptor beta chains were all read from a single sample in a study of shared clonotypes between healthy human individuals (dated by TCRdb to 2020 to 2021). Library generation was performed with the immunoSEQ multiplex PCR assay. The table comes from immuneACCESS by way of TCRdb, which keeps in-frame sequences with V and J called. Part of the clones is missing from these tables; in studies checked, under half for an unresolved V gene and the rest for unknown reasons. This sample lists roughly 700,000 clones; roughly 70% were detected once. In total, the top ten clones hold 1.5% to 2% of the sample. Sequencing used memory CD4+ T cells sorted from blood. In the paper's terms, the cell subset or site label means: CD45RA-negative fraction. The receptor source for this set is a woman in her 30s in good health.

V usage is TRBV19 and J usage is TRBJ1-2, with D uncertain. Germline V lookup: CDR1 LNHDA, CDR2 SQIVND (reference sequence). V was pared by 4 bases and J by 8 bases, with 14 bases between. This CDR3 contains 13 residues. DNA for the CDR3: TGTGCCAGTAGTACAGACCAAATCGGGGGCTACACCTTC. This sequence encodes CASSTDQIGGYTF.

This clone was recorded a few times. The chain links TRBV15 to TRBJ2-7, with a weak D call TRBD2 (5 bases). The V gene lost 2 bases and the J gene lost 1 base, with 12 bases spanning the gap. The CDR3 is 15 residues long. Per the germline V gene, CDR1 is LNHNV and CDR2 is YYDKDF (reference sequence). Here the CDR3 reads CATSRRSSESYEQYF. CDR3 nucleotide sequence: TGTGCCACCAGCAGAAGGAGTAGCGAATCCTACGAGCAGTACTTC.